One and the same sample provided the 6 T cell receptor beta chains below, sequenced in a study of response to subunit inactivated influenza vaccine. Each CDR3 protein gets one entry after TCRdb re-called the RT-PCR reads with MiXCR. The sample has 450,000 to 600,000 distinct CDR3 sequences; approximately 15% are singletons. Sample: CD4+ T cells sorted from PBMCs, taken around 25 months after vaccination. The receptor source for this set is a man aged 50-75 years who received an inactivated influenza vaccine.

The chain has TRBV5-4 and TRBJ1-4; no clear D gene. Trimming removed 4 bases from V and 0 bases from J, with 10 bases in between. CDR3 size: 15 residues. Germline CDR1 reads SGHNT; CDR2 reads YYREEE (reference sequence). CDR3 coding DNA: TGTGCCAGCAGCGGAAGGACTTCAACTAATGAAAAACTGTTTTTT. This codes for CASSGRTSTNEKLFF.

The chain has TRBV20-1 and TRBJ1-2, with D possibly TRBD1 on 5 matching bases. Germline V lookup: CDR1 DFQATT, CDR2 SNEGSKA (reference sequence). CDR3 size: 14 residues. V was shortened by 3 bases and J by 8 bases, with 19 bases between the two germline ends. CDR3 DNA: TGCAGTGCTAGTAGGAGTTCTGGGGGGGGAGGCTACACCTTC. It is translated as CSASRSSGGGGYTF.

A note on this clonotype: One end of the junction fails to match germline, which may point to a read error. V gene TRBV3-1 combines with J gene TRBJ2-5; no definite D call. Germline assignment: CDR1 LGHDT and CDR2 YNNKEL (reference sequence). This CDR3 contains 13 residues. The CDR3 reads CASSQLGTGPSVF. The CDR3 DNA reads TGTGCCAGCAGCCAGTTGGGAACCGGGCCCTCCGTCTTC.

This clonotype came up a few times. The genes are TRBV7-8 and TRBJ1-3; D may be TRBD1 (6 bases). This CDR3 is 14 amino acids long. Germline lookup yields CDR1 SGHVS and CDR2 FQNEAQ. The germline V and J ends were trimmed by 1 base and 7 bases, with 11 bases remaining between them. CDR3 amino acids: CASSLGRRGNTIYF. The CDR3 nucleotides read TGTGCCAGCAGCTTAGGCAGAAGGGGGAACACCATATATTTT. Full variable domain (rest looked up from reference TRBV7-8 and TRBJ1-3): GAGVSQSPRYKVAKRGQDVALRCDPISGHVSLFWYQQALGQGPEFLTYFQNEAQLDKSGLPSDRFFAERPEGSVSTLKIQRTQQEDSAVYLCASSLGRRGNTIYFGEGSWLTVV.

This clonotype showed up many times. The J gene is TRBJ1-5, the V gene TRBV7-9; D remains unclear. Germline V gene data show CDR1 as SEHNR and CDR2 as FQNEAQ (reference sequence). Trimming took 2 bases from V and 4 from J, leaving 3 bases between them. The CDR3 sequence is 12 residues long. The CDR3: CASSLINQPQHF. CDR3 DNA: TGTGCCAGCAGCTTAATTAATCAGCCCCAGCATTTT.

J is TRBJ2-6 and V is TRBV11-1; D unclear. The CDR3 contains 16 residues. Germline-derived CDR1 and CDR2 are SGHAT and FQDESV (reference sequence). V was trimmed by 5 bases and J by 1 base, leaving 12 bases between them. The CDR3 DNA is TGTGCCAGCAGCCCGTCCAGTTCTTCTGGGGCCAACGTCCTGACTTTC. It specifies CASSPSSSSGANVLTF.